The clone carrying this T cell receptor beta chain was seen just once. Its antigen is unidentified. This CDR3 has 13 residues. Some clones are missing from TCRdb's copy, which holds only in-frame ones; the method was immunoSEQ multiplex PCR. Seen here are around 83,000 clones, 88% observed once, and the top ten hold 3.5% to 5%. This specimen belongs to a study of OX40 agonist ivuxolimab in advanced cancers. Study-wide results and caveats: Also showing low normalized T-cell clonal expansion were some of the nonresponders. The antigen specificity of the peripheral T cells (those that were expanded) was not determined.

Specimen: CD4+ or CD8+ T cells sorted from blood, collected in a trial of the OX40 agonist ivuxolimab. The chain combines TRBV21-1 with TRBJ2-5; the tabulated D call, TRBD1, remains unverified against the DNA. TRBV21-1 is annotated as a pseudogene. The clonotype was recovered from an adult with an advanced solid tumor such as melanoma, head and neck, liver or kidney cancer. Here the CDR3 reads CASLGAPGETQYF. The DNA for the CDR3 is TGTGCCAGCTTAGGGGCGCCCGGAGAGACCCAGTACTTC.